Below, 11 T cell receptor beta chains from the same sample are listed, as sequenced in a study of control samples from healthy donors and cancer patients. Profiling relied on immunoSEQ multiplex PCR, and the TCRdb table lists in-frame clones only, not all of them. The sample includes some 130,000 clones, around nine tenths of them seen just once. Specimen: blood. The receptor set was obtained from a man aged 18 to 29 in good health.

As regards this clone: Germline is not matched at one junction end, which may reflect a read error. This chain links TRBV7-9 with TRBJ1-4; TRBD1 matches 8 bases. This CDR3 is 12 amino acids long. Per the germline V gene, CDR1 is SEHNR and CDR2 is FQNEAQ (reference sequence). Here the CDR3 DNA reads TGTGCCAGCAGCAAAGGCTTGGACAGGGTTGTTTTT. The encoded protein is CASSKGLDRVVF.

The chain is built from TRBV28 and TRBJ1-3; no reliable D call. The germline V and J ends were trimmed by 2 bases and 0 bases, with 8 bases remaining between them. Germline CDR1 and CDR2: MDHEN and SYDVKM. The CDR3 consists of 15 residues. The CDR3 DNA follows: TGTGCCAGCAGTTTAGACGGAGTCTCTGGAAACACCATATATTTT. This gives the protein CASSLDGVSGNTIYF.

The DNA for the CDR3 is TGTGCCAGCAGTTACGTGAGCGATAATTCACCCCTCCACTTT. This translates into CASSYVSDNSPLHF. The chain is built from TRBV6-6 and TRBJ1-6; the D is unclear. This CDR3 spans 14 amino acids. Between the trimmed V and J ends, which lost 2 bases and 5 bases, there was a span of 7 bases. The germline CDR1 and CDR2 sequences are MNHNY and SVGAGI (reference sequence).

The chain carries TRBV24-1 and TRBJ1-1; D is uncertain. V lost 7 bases, J lost 1 base, and 9 bases lay in between. CDR3 length equals 13 residues. Germline values: CDR1 KGHDR, CDR2 SFDVKD. The CDR3 is CATRGGENTEAFF. The CDR3 DNA sequence: TGTGCCACCAGGGGAGGAGAGAACACTGAAGCTTTCTTT.

This chain uses TRBV10-3 with TRBJ2-7; TRBD2 is a possible D gene (5 bases). The CDR3 runs 16 residues. The V end lost 6 bases, the J end lost 2 bases, and 20 bases lay between the germline ends. Germline CDR1 and CDR2: ENHRY and SYGVKD. Written as DNA, the CDR3 is TGTGCCATCAGCCAAACCCTGGGGAGTACCCCCTACGAGCAGTACGTC. It translates to CAISQTLGSTPYEQYV.

This clone was seen just once. The chain has TRBV2 and TRBJ2-1; 8 bases map to TRBD1. Germline trimming cut 10 bases from V and 0 bases from J; bases unmatched to any gene: 5. From germline, CDR1 is SNHLY and CDR2 FYNNEI. This CDR3 has 14 residues. DNA for the CDR3: TGTGCCACCCTGACAGGGGACTCCTACAATGAGCAGTTCTTC. Translated, it gives CATLTGDSYNEQFF.

The rearrangement uses TRBV5-8 and TRBJ1-6, with a weak D call TRBD1 (6 bases). Per the germline V gene, CDR1 is SGHTS and CDR2 is YDEGEE. Trimming stripped 1 base from V and 13 bases from J, with 18 bases between. The CDR3 is 15 amino acids. CDR3 in DNA: TGTGCCAGCAGCTTGTCCGGACAGCCGGGTAATCCCCTCCACTTT. It yields the protein CASSLSGQPGNPLHF.

The chain joins TRBV4-1 to TRBJ1-5; 7 bases align to TRBD1. Trimming at V came to 5 bases and at J to 4 bases, leaving 11 bases not matched to a gene. CDR3 length: 16 residues. The germline gives CDR1 MGHRA, CDR2 YSYEKL. The CDR3 spells CASSTQGLKGNQPQHF. The CDR3 DNA follows: TGCGCCAGCAGCACACAGGGGTTGAAGGGAAATCAGCCCCAGCATTTT.

The J gene is TRBJ2-3, the V gene TRBV2, with 7 bases aligning to TRBD2. This CDR3 has 13 residues. Trimming cost V 7 bases and J 3 bases; bases outside gene matches: 4. CDR1 is SNHLY, CDR2 FYNNEI, per germline. CDR3 loop: CASIGGGTDTQYF. In DNA, the CDR3 is TGTGCCAGCATTGGCGGGGGAACAGATACGCAGTATTTT.

The chain employs TRBV7-6 and TRBJ1-4, with 7 nucleotides matching TRBD1. The CDR3 sequence is 15 residues long. Germline V gene lookup returns CDR1 SGHVS and CDR2 FNYEAQ. Trimming took 6 bases from V and 2 from J; bases not matched to a gene: 6. The CDR3 loop reads CASSSGTATNEKLFF. DNA of the CDR3: TGTGCCAGCAGTAGCGGGACAGCTACTAATGAAAAACTGTTTTTT.

Concerning this clone itself: The sample carries other DNA sequences with the same CDR3. The chain employs TRBV3-1 (or the pseudogene TRBV3-2) and TRBJ2-1; TRBD1 is a possible D gene (6 bases). Trimming removed 3 bases from V and 0 bases from J, with 9 bases in between. Germline CDR1 LGHDT, CDR2 YNNKEL (reference sequence). The CDR3 length is 15 residues. The chain's CDR3 is CASSQRGSSYNEQFF. The DNA of the CDR3 is TGTGCCAGCAGCCAGAGGGGGAGCTCCTACAATGAGCAGTTCTTC.